The clone carrying this T cell receptor (beta chain) was observed a few times. The antigen remains undetermined. This specimen belongs to a study of cytomegalovirus exposure and HLA in healthy donors. The CDR3 is made up of 16 amino acids. In germline, CDR1 is GTSNPN, CDR2 SVGIG (reference sequence). V lost 5 bases and J lost 1; bases outside the gene matches: 12. This PCR relied on a set of 60 Vbeta primers and 13 Jbeta primers. Generated by immunoSEQ multiplex PCR, the TCRdb table keeps only in-frame clones and is missing some. The sample lists about 170,000 clones; roughly three quarters were seen once. Study conclusions and caveats: The dataset shows that most TCR sequences were rare, while some public TCRs occurred in many donors. The presence/absence work took it that sequencing depth was about the same across donors.

V gene TRBV30 combines with J gene TRBJ1-1, with 8 bases matching TRBD1. The sequence derives from a woman between 45 and 65 years old in good health and CMV-seropositive. The sample comprised PBMCs. The CDR3 spells CAWGQRRTGKNTEAFF. In DNA form, the CDR3 reads TGTGCCTGGGGTCAACGTAGGACAGGGAAGAACACTGAAGCTTTCTTT. Supplemented by reference TRBV30 and TRBJ1-1, the full variable domain reads SQTIHQWPATLVQPVGSPLSLECTVEGTSNPNLYWYRQAAGRGLQLLFYSVGIGQISSEVPQNLSASRPQDRQFILSSKKLLLSDSGFYLCAWGQRRTGKNTEAFFGQGTRLTVV.